Listed below are T cell receptor beta chains from one sample, sequenced in a study of shared clonotypes between healthy human individuals. This table comes from immunoSEQ multiplex PCR, and its TCRdb copy is limited to in-frame clones, with some not included. The sample holds 800,000 to 1,200,000 clones, more than 75% seen once. Sequenced sample: memory CD4+ T cells from PBMCs. The receptors here all came from a man aged 18 to 29 in good health. Some clones in this sample may be carry-over from other donors' samples. Each CDR3 is given with its conserved first and last residue. The D gene is left open where the match is weak. Size is stated for part of the rows, as once, few or many counts, or as a class when the clone is expanded.

TRBJ2-1 | TRBV28 | few | - | TGTGCCTCAAAAGGGTTTGGGGGCCTCAATGAGCAGTTCTTC | CASKGFGGLNEQFF
TRBJ1-2 | TRBV10-3 | many | - | TGTGCCATCAGTGAGTCCGCGGCTAACTATGGCTACACCTTC | CAISESAANYGYTF
TRBJ2-1 | TRBV5-8 | - | TRBD2 | TGTGCCAGCAGCTCTTACGGGGGGAGACGGAATGAGCAGTTCTTC | CASSSYGGRRNEQFF
TRBJ2-7 | TRBV9 | - | TRBD2 | TGTGCCAGCAGCGCCAGGACTAGCGGGATATCGCAGCAGTACTTC | CASSARTSGISQQYF
TRBJ2-5 | TRBV5-4 | - | - | TGTGCCAGCAGCCAACCTCAAGAGACCCAGTACTTC | CASSQPQETQYF
TRBJ2-3 | TRBV9 | - | TRBD2 | TGTGCCAGCAGCGTATTGGGGCTAGGGAGGGCAGATACGCAGTATTTT | CASSVLGLGRADTQYF
TRBJ2-1 | TRBV4-1 | - | TRBD2 | TGCGCCAGCAGCCAACCTCTAGCGGGAGGGCGGACCAATGAGCAGTTCTTC | CASSQPLAGGRTNEQFF
TRBJ2-1 | TRBV18 | - | - | TGTGCCAGCTCACGAGAGGGGGTGGCAGAGCAGTTCTTC | CASSREGVAEQFF
TRBJ1-2 | TRBV7-9 | - | - | TGTGCCAGCAGCTTACTTTTTGTAGGCAGCCCGGATGGCTACACCTTC | CASSLLFVGSPDGYTF
TRBJ2-7 | TRBV5-1 | - | TRBD1 | TGCGCCAGCAGGGGACGGGACAGGGTTCTGGGGGAGCAGTACTTC | CASRGRDRVLGEQYF
TRBJ2-3 | TRBV5-1 | - | TRBD2 | TGCGCCAGCAGCCGAATAGCGGGAGGGCCCACAGATACGCAGTATTTT | CASSRIAGGPTDTQYF
TRBJ2-5 | TRBV18 | - | - | TGTGCCAGCTCACCGGGGCTAATCGGGACCCAGTACTTC | CASSPGLIGTQYF
TRBJ2-2 | TRBV5-1 | - | - | TGCGCCAGCAGCTTGGCATGGACACCCCCGCGCGGGGAGCTGTTTTTT | CASSLAWTPPRGELFF
TRBJ1-1 | TRBV7-2 | - | - | TGTGCCAGCAGCTCCCGGGACCGGGGAGAAGCTTTCTTT | CASSSRDRGEAFF
TRBJ1-1 | TRBV27 | - | TRBD1 | TGTGCCAGCAGTATTCACAGGGGAGTAGGCACTGAAGCTTTCTTT | CASSIHRGVGTEAFF
TRBJ2-1 | TRBV11-2 | - | - | TGTGCCAGCAGCTTACTGGGACACTCCTACAATGAGCAGTTCTTC | CASSLLGHSYNEQFF
TRBJ2-1 | TRBV2 | - | TRBD2 | TGTGCCAGCAGGGGAGCGGGAATCTACAATGAGCAGTTCTTC | CASRGAGIYNEQFF
TRBJ2-3 | TRBV28 | once | - | TGTGCCAGCCTCTACCGGGGCACAGATACGCAGTATTTT | CASLYRGTDTQYF
TRBJ2-2 | TRBV5-1 | - | - | TGCGCCAGCAGATTAGCGACGAACACCGGGGAGCTGTTTTTT | CASRLATNTGELFF
TRBJ2-6 | TRBV19 | - | - | TGTGCCACCAGGGGAACTGGGGCCAACGTCCTGACTTTC | CATRGTGANVLTF
TRBJ2-3 | TRBV29-1 | - | - | TGCAGCGTTGACGCCAGCACAGATACGCAGTATTTT | CSVDASTDTQYF
TRBJ1-1 | TRBV6-5 | - | TRBD1 | TGTGCCAGCAGTTACTATTTTACAGGGGACAATGAAGCTTTCTTT | CASSYYFTGDNEAFF
TRBJ1-2 | TRBV30 | - | - | TGTGCCCTCCGTGGCAGGGACGAACTGTTCTATGGCTACACCTTC | CALRGRDELFYGYTF
TRBJ1-1 | TRBV4-1 | - | - | TGCGCCAGCAGCCCCTCCCCGGGAGGGGCGGGCACTGAAGCTTTCTTT | CASSPSPGGAGTEAFF
TRBJ2-5 | TRBV25-1 | once | - | TGTGCCAGCAGTGAACTCCCGGGTAGGGGACTGGAGACCCAGTACTTC | CASSELPGRGLETQYF
TRBJ2-2 | TRBV11-3 | once | - | TGTGCCAGCAGCTACTCTTCTACACCTCACACCGGGGAGCTGTTTTTT | CASSYSSTPHTGELFF
TRBJ1-1 | TRBV29-1 | once | - | TGCAGCATCAAAAGAGGAGGCGGCACTGAAGCTTTCTTT | CSIKRGGGTEAFF
TRBJ2-7 | TRBV11-2 | - | - | TGTGCCAGCAGCTTATCGGCAGTCGAGCAGTACTTC | CASSLSAVEQYF
TRBJ1-2 | TRBV4-1 | - | - | TGCGCCAGCAGCCAAGAGGGGCCCGGGGCAGGTGGCTACACCTTC | CASSQEGPGAGGYTF
TRBJ2-7 | TRBV5-4 | - | - | TGTGCCAGCAGCCCCGACCTTGGACGGACCGAGCAGTACTTC | CASSPDLGRTEQYF
TRBJ1-4 | TRBV18 | - | TRBD1 | TGTGCCAGCTCAAGGACAGGGGAGCAAGAAAAACTGTTTTTT | CASSRTGEQEKLFF
TRBJ2-7 | TRBV29-1 | - | - | TGCAGCGTAAGCCGAGCCTACGAGCAGTACTTC | CSVSRAYEQYF
TRBJ1-3 | TRBV28 | - | - | TGTGCCAGCAGTTTAGGAGGGATCGGAAACACCATATATTTT | CASSLGGIGNTIYF
TRBJ2-4 | TRBV5-1 | - | TRBD1 | TGCGCCAGCAGCTGGGCCTTAGGACAGGGAAACATTCAGTACTTC | CASSWALGQGNIQYF
TRBJ2-7 | TRBV28 | - | TRBD2 | TGTGCCAGCAGCCCCGGGACTAGCGGGATAGGGGTATACGAGCAGTACTTC | CASSPGTSGIGVYEQYF
TRBJ2-2 | TRBV6-5 | - | - | TGTGCCAGCAGTTACTTTGGGTCCGGGGAGCTGTTTTTT | CASSYFGSGELFF
TRBJ2-4 | TRBV5-6 | - | - | TGTGCCAGCAGCTTGAGAGGAACCAAAAACATTCAGTACTTC | CASSLRGTKNIQYF
TRBJ2-7 | TRBV29-1 | - | - | TGCAGTGAACAGGGAGCTAGCTCCTACGAGCAGTACTTC | CSEQGASSYEQYF
TRBJ2-5 | TRBV7-9 | - | TRBD1 | TGTGCCAGCAGCCCGGGACAGTACCAAGAGACCCAGTACTTC | CASSPGQYQETQYF
TRBJ1-5 | TRBV4-1 | - | - | TGCGCCAGCAGGGGACTAGGGGTCAATCAGCCCCAGCATTTT | CASRGLGVNQPQHF
TRBJ1-5 | TRBV2 | - | TRBD1 | TGTGCCAGCACCTACAGGGGGCAAGGTCAGCCCCAGCATTTT | CASTYRGQGQPQHF
TRBJ2-5 | TRBV6-5 | - | - | TGTGCCAGCAGCCGACCCCCCCCAGAGACCCAGTACTTC | CASSRPPPETQYF